The 22 T cell receptor beta chains given below trace back to one sample, sequenced in a study of metastatic and nonmetastatic thyroid tumors. Through MiXCR, TCRdb re-clonotyped the PCR reads. In the table there are approximately 31,000 clones, 25% to 35% of which are singletons. There were no patients who had received any treatment before thyroid surgery. The sequenced sample was blood. Source of these receptors: a female donor with papillary thyroid cancer or a benign thyroid nodule (not recorded which). Some clones in this sample may be carry-over from other donors' samples.

The sample holds many counts of this clone. The chain uses TRBV20-1 and TRBJ1-2; D not resolved. The CDR3 is made up of 13 amino acids. With 6 bases removed from V and 1 base from J, the gap between germline ends came to 12 bases. CDR1 is DFQATT and CDR2 is SNEGSKA in the germline V gene (reference sequence). The CDR3 region is CSAERTDNYGYTF. The CDR3 region has the DNA TGCAGTGCAGAAAGGACCGATAACTATGGCTACACCTTC.

Worth noting for this clone: The missing conserved phenylalanine or tryptophan at the end of this CDR3 makes a read error likely. This chain links TRBV5-1 with TRBJ2-1; 7 bases are a match to TRBD2. Looked up from germline, CDR1 is SGHRS and CDR2 is YFSETQ. The CDR3 has 13 residues. V gave up 5 bases and J gave up 9 bases; unmatched junction bases: 8. The CDR3 DNA is TGCGCCAGCAGTATTGGAGGGAGGGCTGAGCAGTTCTAC. It specifies CASSIGGRAEQFY.

This chain joins TRBV28 and TRBJ2-1, with 12 bases matching TRBD1. The CDR3 has 14 amino acids. In germline, CDR1 is MDHEN, CDR2 SYDVKM. Losses at the gene ends were 6 bases for V and 9 bases for J; bases not matched to a gene: 6. CDR3 in DNA: TGTGCCAGCAGGTTGGGGACAGGGGGCACTGAGCAGTTCTTC. Protein: CASRLGTGGTEQFF.

This clone turned up a few times. CDR3 DNA: TGTGCCTGGATTCGGACGGGCGGGACTAGCACAGATACGCAGTATTTT. Residues: CAWIRTGGTSTDTQYF. The V and J genes are TRBV30 and TRBJ2-3; D possibly corresponds to TRBD2 (6 bases). The germline V and J ends were trimmed by 4 bases and 0 bases, with 17 bases remaining between them. The germline CDR1 and CDR2 sequences are GTSNPN and SVGIG (reference sequence). The CDR3 is made up of 16 amino acids. Supplemented by reference TRBV30 and TRBJ2-3, the full variable domain reads SQTIHQWPATLVQPVGSPLSLECTVEGTSNPNLYWYRQAAGRGLQLLFYSVGIGQISSEVPQNLSASRPQDRQFILSSKKLLLSDSGFYLCAWIRTGGTSTDTQYFGPGTRLTVL.

This clone was seen a few times. The rearrangement links TRBV6-5 to TRBJ1-1; D is unclear. Per germline, CDR1 MNHEY and CDR2 SVGAGI. Trimming took off 3 bases at V and 0 bases at J, with 17 bases between the two ends. The CDR3 sequence is 17 residues long. CDR3 amino acids: CASSYSQAAYMNTEAFF. The CDR3 DNA follows: TGTGCCAGCAGTTATTCTCAGGCTGCCTATATGAACACTGAAGCTTTCTTT.

The J gene is TRBJ1-4, the V gene TRBV4-3; TRBD1 matches at 7 bases. The CDR3 has 18 amino acids. Germline CDR1 is LGHNA and CDR2 is YSLEER. V shed 0 bases and J 3 bases; nucleotides not matched to a gene: 10. This CDR3 reads CASSQDGPHGTANEKLFF. The CDR3 DNA reads TGCGCCAGCAGCCAAGATGGTCCCCACGGGACAGCTAATGAAAAACTGTTTTTT.

This clone was seen ten or more times. The gene calls are TRBV14 and TRBJ1-6; weak D call: TRBD1 (5 bases). The V and J ends lost 1 base and 4 bases respectively, with 11 bases between them. This CDR3 region has 16 residues. Germline V lookup: CDR1 SGHDN, CDR2 FVKESK. For the CDR3, the DNA is TGTGCCAGCAGCCAAGCCCGGGCAGGGTATAATTCACCCCTCCACTTT. Translation gives CASSQARAGYNSPLHF. The full variable domain, completed using reference TRBV14 and TRBJ1-6, is EAGVTQFPSHSVIEKGQTVTLRCDPISGHDNLYWYRRVMGKEIKFLLHFVKESKQDESGMPNNRFLAERTGGTYSTLKVQPAELEDSGVYFCASSQARAGYNSPLHFGNGTRLTVT.

This chain links TRBV19 with TRBJ1-3; D not resolved. Looked up from germline, CDR1 is LNHDA and CDR2 is SQIVND (reference sequence). Trimming cost V 4 bases and J 7 bases, with 11 bases left between them. CDR3 length: 13 amino acids. The CDR3 coding sequence is TGTGCCAGTAGTAAGCAAACGGGGAACACCATATATTTT. Translating it yields CASSKQTGNTIYF.

This clone was recorded many times. V usage is TRBV20-1 and J usage is TRBJ2-1; 7 bases line up with TRBD2. Looked up from germline, CDR1 is DFQATT and CDR2 is SNEGSKA (reference sequence). V gave up 0 bases and J gave up 3 bases; unmatched junction bases: 14. This CDR3 is 18 amino acids long. The CDR3 loop is CSARDLPRAGKVYNEQFF. CDR3 coding DNA: TGCAGTGCTAGAGATCTTCCCAGAGCGGGAAAGGTCTACAATGAGCAGTTCTTC.

This clone was recorded many times. The chain uses TRBV20-1 and TRBJ2-3; perhaps D is TRBD1 or TRBD2 (5 bases each). The germline V and J ends were trimmed by 0 bases and 2 bases, with 21 bases remaining between them. Germline V gene sequence: CDR1 DFQATT, CDR2 SNEGSKA (reference sequence). The CDR3 runs to 18 residues. The chain's CDR3 is CSARDPLLWDRDTDTQYF. CDR3 DNA: TGCAGTGCTAGAGACCCTCTCCTTTGGGACCGAGACACAGATACGCAGTATTTT.

Many counts were recorded for this clone. This rearrangement joins TRBV6-5 to TRBJ2-1; D remains ambiguous. Germline loops: CDR1 MNHEY, CDR2 SVGAGI. V lost 4 bases and J 6 bases, leaving 13 bases between the germline ends. This CDR3 is built from 14 residues. This CDR3 reads CASSSPGRSNEQFF. The CDR3 coding sequence is TGTGCCAGCAGTTCTCCGGGCAGGAGCAATGAGCAGTTCTTC.

This clone appeared many times. The chain couples TRBV20-1 to TRBJ2-7; 8 positions agree with TRBD2. V gave up 3 bases and J gave up 5 bases; unmatched junction bases: 3. CDR3 length equals 12 residues. Germline V gene lookup returns CDR1 DFQATT and CDR2 SNEGSKA (reference sequence). CDR3 coding DNA: TGCAGTGCTAGCGGGAGGGATAACGAGCAGTACTTC. Its protein product is CSASGRDNEQYF.

This clone was counted at least ten times. V usage is TRBV11-1 and J usage is TRBJ1-6, with TRBD1 as a possible D gene (6 bases). The ends were cut back, 5 bases at V and 8 bases at J, with 19 bases in the middle. Germline values: CDR1 SGHAT, CDR2 FQDESV (reference sequence). The CDR3 sequence is 16 residues long. The DNA for the CDR3 is TGTGCCAGCAGCCAGAGGGGGGACCCAGTGGATTCACCCCTCCACTTT. Translation gives CASSQRGDPVDSPLHF.

J is TRBJ2-3 and V is TRBV20-1, with 10 nucleotides matching TRBD2. The CDR3 is 16 residues long. Losses at the gene ends were 3 bases for V and 0 bases for J; bases not matched to a gene: 6. Germline V lookup: CDR1 DFQATT, CDR2 SNEGSKA (reference sequence). The CDR3 DNA follows: TGCAGTGCTAGGACCCGGACTAGCGGAAGCACAGATACGCAGTATTTT. Protein: CSARTRTSGSTDTQYF.

The CDR3 sequence: CASSLLRDRDGPQHF. CDR3 sequence (DNA): TGTGCCAGCTCTCTCTTGCGGGACAGGGATGGGCCCCAGCATTTT. The rearrangement joins TRBV18 to TRBJ1-5; TRBD1 aligns across 9 bases. Germline V gives CDR1 KGHSH, CDR2 LQKENI. V lost 6 bases and J lost 9; bases outside the gene matches: 12. The CDR3 runs 15 residues.

This clone was recorded at least ten times. The rearrangement joins TRBV7-2 to TRBJ2-1; 8 bases align to TRBD1. The CDR3 is 13 amino acids. With 5 bases clipped from V and 12 bases from J, the junction kept 9 bases outside the gene matches. Looked up from germline, CDR1 is SGHTA and CDR2 is FQGNSA. CDR3 region: CASSPYRGIGQFF. Written as DNA, the CDR3 is TGTGCCAGCAGCCCATACAGGGGGATTGGGCAGTTCTTC.

This clone turned up a few times. The gene calls are TRBV13 and TRBJ2-6, with D possibly called TRBD1 or TRBD2 (5 bases each). Germline V gives CDR1 PRHDT, CDR2 FYEKMQ (reference sequence). Trimming cost V 5 bases and J 0 bases, with 20 bases left between them. The CDR3 totals 19 residues. Here the CDR3 DNA reads TGTGCCAGCAGCCCAAGGGGAACAGACACTAGCTCTGGGGCCAACGTCCTGACTTTC. This codes for CASSPRGTDTSSGANVLTF. The whole variable domain, filled in from reference TRBV13 and TRBJ2-6, reads AAGVIQSPRHLIKEKRETATLKCYPIPRHDTVYWYQQGPGQDPQFLISFYEKMQSDKGSIPDRFSAQQFSDYHSELNMSSLELGDSALYFCASSPRGTDTSSGANVLTFGAGSRLTVL.

This clone was counted many times. This chain joins TRBV7-2 and TRBJ2-5; TRBD2 agrees at 7 bases. The CDR3 contains 15 residues. Germline V gives CDR1 SGHTA, CDR2 FQGNSA. The V gene end was trimmed by 3 bases and the J gene end by 4 bases; junction bases not matched to a gene: 8. The CDR3 DNA follows: TGTGCCAGCAGCTTGGTGGGACTACGTTTAGAGACCCAGTACTTC. It specifies CASSLVGLRLETQYF.

This clone appeared many times. This chain uses TRBV27 with TRBJ2-1; 13 positions match TRBD2. V dropped 4 bases and J dropped 9; count of bases not matched to a gene: 9. From germline, CDR1 is MNHEY and CDR2 SMNVEV (reference sequence). This CDR3 is 16 amino acids long. CDR3 nucleotide sequence: TGTGCCAGCAGTTCACTGGGACTAGCGGGACCGGGTGAGCAGTTCTTC. Its protein is CASSSLGLAGPGEQFF.

This clone was observed a few times. J is TRBJ2-7 and V is TRBV4-1; 7 bases match TRBD1. The germline V gene has CDR1 MGHRA and CDR2 YSYEKL. This CDR3 region has 15 residues. V shed 4 bases and J 2 bases; nucleotides not matched to a gene: 8. CDR3 protein: CASSLGSDRPYEQYF. In nucleotides, the CDR3 is TGCGCCAGCAGCCTGGGGTCGGACAGGCCCTACGAGCAGTACTTC.

This clone turned up a few times. The chain employs TRBV27 and TRBJ2-3; either TRBD1 or TRBD2 may supply D (5 bases each). Germline-derived CDR1 and CDR2 are MNHEY and SMNVEV (reference sequence). V lost 4 bases and J lost 6, with 14 bases in between. The CDR3 contains 14 residues. CDR3 coding DNA: TGTGCCAGCAGTTACCGGGGCGTGGGGGATACGCAGTATTTT. Translation gives CASSYRGVGDTQYF.

Of note for this clone: A much bigger clone sits one base away, suggesting this may be a read error. The identical CDR3 is also encoded by other nucleotide sequences in the sample. The chain is built from TRBV5-6 and TRBJ2-5, with a possible D match to TRBD2 (6 bases). The CDR3 is made up of 13 amino acids. The germline V gene has CDR1 SGHDT and CDR2 YYEEEE. In DNA, the CDR3 is TGTGCCAGCAGCCTCCGGGAGAGAGAGACCCAGTACTTT. Protein: CASSLRERETQYF.